One sample yielded the 30 T cell receptor beta chains listed below, sequenced in a study of blood T cell repertoires in COVID-19. Only in-frame clones appear in the TCRdb table, and some are missing; sequencing was by immunoSEQ multiplex PCR. The sample carries 160,000 or so clones, over 70% recorded once. Sequenced sample: PBMCs or T cells enriched from blood (not recorded which). The source is a woman aged 55-70 years who had recovered from COVID-19.

The chain has TRBV2 and TRBJ2-7; TRBD1 agrees at 9 bases. Per the germline V gene, CDR1 is SNHLY and CDR2 is FYNNEI. V shed 8 bases and J 5 bases; nucleotides not matched to a gene: 13. This CDR3 has 15 amino acids. The CDR3 region is CASRQGGSLIHEQYF. Here the CDR3 DNA reads TGTGCCAGCCGACAGGGGGGCTCACTAATCCACGAGCAGTACTTC.

The J gene is TRBJ1-1, the V gene TRBV2; D unresolved. The V gene's germline CDR1 is SNHLY and CDR2 FYNNEI. V was shortened by 3 bases and J by 1 base, with 9 bases between the two germline ends. CDR3 length: 14 amino acids. This CDR3 reads CASSDRLGNTEAFF. CDR3 nucleotides: TGTGCCAGCAGTGACAGGCTCGGGAACACTGAAGCTTTCTTT.

This clone was counted a few times. The chain couples TRBV4-1 to TRBJ2-2, with 8 nucleotides matching TRBD2. The CDR3 has 16 residues. The ends lost 2 bases at V and 4 bases at J; junction bases unmatched: 6. Germline assignment: CDR1 MGHRA and CDR2 YSYEKL. The CDR3 loop reads CASSQQAGALTGELFF. CDR3 nucleotides: TGCGCCAGCAGCCAACAAGCGGGGGCCCTCACCGGGGAGCTGTTTTTT.

The chain's CDR3 is CASRGESYEQYF. CDR3 DNA: TGTGCCAGCAGAGGAGAGTCCTACGAGCAGTACTTC. The chain uses TRBV2 and TRBJ2-7; D is undetermined. The V and J ends lost 6 bases and 1 base respectively, with 7 bases between them. This CDR3 spans 12 amino acids. The V gene's germline CDR1 is SNHLY and CDR2 FYNNEI.

In its sample, this clone was seen once. This chain links TRBV2 with TRBJ2-7, with TRBD1 identical over 7 bases. The length of the CDR3 is 11 residues. The trim removed 6 bases at V and 10 bases at J, leaving 6 bases unmatched. CDR1 and CDR2 from the germline V gene are SNHLY and FYNNEI. CDR3 sequence: CASRWGTDQYF. Written as DNA, the CDR3 is TGTGCCAGCAGATGGGGGACAGATCAGTACTTC.

This clone occurred once. J is TRBJ2-1 and V is TRBV5-1, with TRBD2 identical over 7 bases. Germline V lookup: CDR1 SGHRS, CDR2 YFSETQ. The CDR3 extends over 16 amino acids. The trim removed 3 bases at V and 8 bases at J, leaving 14 bases unmatched. The CDR3 nucleotides are TGCGCCAGCAGCTCTACCGGACTAGAAGGGATCCATGAGCAGTTCTTC. As protein: CASSSTGLEGIHEQFF.

The chain has TRBV29-1 and TRBJ1-6; 9 bases line up with TRBD1. CDR3 size: 13 residues. Germline V CDR1 and CDR2: SQVTM, ANQGSEA. With V trimmed by 7 bases and J by 6 bases, 4 bases remained unmatched. CDR3 sequence: CSEPGQGNSPLHF. CDR3 nucleotides: TGCAGCGAACCGGGACAGGGTAATTCACCCCTCCACTTT.

This clone appeared many times. The chain recombines TRBV11-2 with TRBJ2-3, with TRBD1 matching 10 bases. The CDR3 totals 18 residues. Germline CDR1 and CDR2: SGHAT and FQNNGV. Trimming at V came to 5 bases and at J to 4 bases, leaving 15 bases not matched to a gene. This chain's CDR3 is CASSGLGRDRGNADTQYF. CDR3 in DNA: TGTGCCAGCAGCGGCCTGGGGAGGGACAGGGGAAATGCAGATACGCAGTATTTT.

This clone was picked up a small number of times. V is TRBV6-5 and J is TRBJ2-5; tentative D call: TRBD1 (6 bases). In germline, CDR1 is MNHEY, CDR2 SVGAGI. Trimming removed 5 bases from V and 2 bases from J, with 9 bases in between. The CDR3 consists of 13 residues. The CDR3: CASSQGFQETQYF. The CDR3 DNA reads TGTGCCAGCAGTCAGGGGTTTCAAGAGACCCAGTACTTC.

The chain joins TRBV28 to TRBJ1-5, with TRBD1 matching 9 bases. The CDR3 is made up of 14 amino acids. Unmatched junction bases numbered 6, after V lost 6 bases and J lost 6 bases. Per the germline V gene, CDR1 is MDHEN and CDR2 is SYDVKM. CDR3 residues: CASRAGQGGQPQHF. The DNA for the CDR3 is TGTGCCAGCAGGGCGGGACAGGGTGGTCAGCCCCAGCATTTT.

V is TRBV6-5 and J is TRBJ1-2; D is perhaps TRBD1 (6 bases). V was clipped by 0 bases and J by 2 bases, with 10 bases between them. CDR3 length: 15 residues. Germline CDR1 and CDR2: MNHEY and SVGAGI. CDR3 nucleotides: TGTGCCAGCAGTTACTCGGACAGCCCCAACTATGGCTACACCTTC. This encodes CASSYSDSPNYGYTF.

This clone came up once. The chain employs TRBV24-1 and TRBJ2-1; 11 bases line up with TRBD2. CDR3 length equals 16 residues. Germline lookup yields CDR1 KGHDR and CDR2 SFDVKD. The ends lost 4 bases at V and 3 bases at J; junction bases unmatched: 4. CDR3 loop: CATSDASGGLYNEQFF. The CDR3 DNA reads TGTGCCACCAGTGACGCTAGCGGGGGGCTCTACAATGAGCAGTTCTTC.

The chain is built from TRBV30 and TRBJ2-5; a weak D match, TRBD2 (6 bases). The CDR3 contains 13 residues. V shed 7 bases and J shed 5 bases, with 17 bases lying between them. Germline V gene data show CDR1 as GTSNPN and CDR2 as SVGIG (reference sequence). The CDR3 sequence is CASRVRGKETQYF. CDR3 in DNA: TGTGCCTCCCGTGTGCGGGGAAAGGAGACCCAGTACTTC.

V is TRBV13 and J is TRBJ1-2; 9 bases align to TRBD1. This CDR3 comprises 13 residues. Germline V CDR1 and CDR2: PRHDT, FYEKMQ (reference sequence). Germline trimming cut 5 bases from V and 8 bases from J; bases unmatched to any gene: 6. CDR3 region: CASSTWTGEGYTF. CDR3 DNA: TGTGCCAGCAGCACGTGGACAGGGGAAGGCTACACCTTC.

The gene calls are TRBV10-1 and TRBJ2-2, with 8 bases fitting TRBD1. Germline CDR1 WNHNN, CDR2 SYGVQD (reference sequence). The CDR3 runs to 14 residues. V lost 8 bases, J lost 5 bases, and 7 bases stayed unmatched. The CDR3 DNA reads as TGCGCCAGCCAGGACAGGGCAAGGACCGGGGAGCTGTTTTTT. Protein sequence: CASQDRARTGELFF.

This clone occurred a few times. As DNA, the CDR3 is TGTGCCAGCGGCCAAGGGGGTATAGGAGCCACCGGGGAGCTGTTTTTT. The encoded protein is CASGQGGIGATGELFF. J is TRBJ2-2 and V is TRBV11-3; tentative D call: TRBD1 (6 bases). Looked up from germline, CDR1 is SGHNT and CDR2 is YENEEA. Trimming took off 8 bases at V and 4 bases at J, with 20 bases between the two ends. The CDR3 totals 16 residues.

V usage is TRBV14 and J usage is TRBJ1-2; 7 nucleotides align to TRBD1. Losses at the gene ends were 4 bases for V and 4 bases for J; bases not matched to a gene: 9. The V gene's germline CDR1 is SGHDN and CDR2 FVKESK. The CDR3 spans 15 residues. CDR3 bases: TGTGCCAGCAGCCCTACCGCGACAGGGACCTATGGCTACACCTTC. It encodes CASSPTATGTYGYTF. Full variable domain (outside the CDR3, taken from reference TRBV14 and TRBJ1-2): EAGVTQFPSHSVIEKGQTVTLRCDPISGHDNLYWYRRVMGKEIKFLLHFVKESKQDESGMPNNRFLAERTGGTYSTLKVQPAELEDSGVYFCASSPTATGTYGYTFGSGTRLTVV.

This chain connects TRBV20-1 to TRBJ1-1; D might be TRBD1 (6 bases). CDR1 and CDR2 (germline): DFQATT, SNEGSKA (reference sequence). V shed 5 bases and J shed 3 bases, with 7 bases lying between them. CDR3 length: 11 residues. The DNA for the CDR3 is TGCAGTGCTGCAGGGGACACTGAAGCTTTCTTT. It specifies CSAAGDTEAFF.

This clone appeared a few times. The V and J genes are TRBV5-1 and TRBJ2-5; the match to TRBD2 covers 8 bases. CDR1 and CDR2 (germline): SGHRS, YFSETQ. The V segment lost 2 bases and the J segment 4 bases; nucleotides outside the gene matches: 7. This CDR3 has 15 amino acids. CDR3 sequence: CASSLSGGEIETQYF. CDR3 in DNA: TGCGCCAGCAGCTTATCCGGGGGGGAAATAGAGACCCAGTACTTC.

The chain combines TRBV27 with TRBJ2-6; D is unresolved. The germline gives CDR1 MNHEY, CDR2 SMNVEV (reference sequence). The CDR3 has 15 residues. V was pared by 6 bases and J by 0 bases, with 9 bases between. CDR3 coding DNA: TGTGCCAGCAGCCCGCCCTACTCTGGGGCCAACGTCCTGACTTTC. Translating it yields CASSPPYSGANVLTF.

The chain combines TRBV13 with TRBJ2-7; tentative D call: TRBD2 (6 bases). Germline CDR1 PRHDT, CDR2 FYEKMQ (reference sequence). V was pared by 4 bases and J by 0 bases, with 7 bases between. This CDR3 is built from 13 residues. The chain's CDR3 is CASSSTSSYEQYF. For the CDR3, the DNA is TGTGCCAGCAGCTCGACTAGCTCCTACGAGCAGTACTTC.

This clone showed up just a few times. The chain employs TRBV18 and TRBJ2-2; D is perhaps TRBD1 (5 bases). Germline V gene sequence: CDR1 KGHSH, CDR2 LQKENI. V was cut by 3 bases and J by 4 bases, with 12 bases left in between. The CDR3 totals 15 residues. The CDR3 sequence is CASSPAGQTTGELFF. Here the CDR3 DNA reads TGTGCCAGCTCACCGGCAGGACAAACCACCGGGGAGCTGTTTTTT.

J is TRBJ1-6 and V is TRBV11-2, with 7 bases that match TRBD1. CDR1 and CDR2 from the germline V gene are SGHAT and FQNNGV. The CDR3 has 15 amino acids. The V segment lost 5 bases and the J segment 4 bases; nucleotides outside the gene matches: 5. The CDR3 nucleotides read TGTGCCAGCAGCGCACCGGGACAGTATAATTCACCCCTCCACTTT. Residues: CASSAPGQYNSPLHF.

This chain joins TRBV7-2 and TRBJ1-1; maybe TRBD1 (5 bases). Germline CDR1 and CDR2: SGHTA and FQGNSA. The CDR3 runs 17 residues. Trimming removed 1 base at V and 0 bases at J, with 15 bases between. This CDR3 reads CASSLDITGQMNTEAFF. The CDR3 bases are TGTGCCAGCAGCTTAGATATAACAGGCCAAATGAACACTGAAGCTTTCTTT.

The CDR3 sequence is CASSYSENYGYTF. The CDR3 nucleotides are TGTGCCAGCAGTTACAGCGAGAACTATGGCTACACCTTC. V is TRBV6-6 and J is TRBJ1-2; D not resolved. V lost 2 bases to trimming and J lost 2 bases, with 6 bases between them. Germline V gene lookup returns CDR1 MNHNY and CDR2 SVGAGI (reference sequence). This CDR3 has 13 residues.

The chain carries TRBV10-2 and TRBJ2-2; 8 bases match TRBD1. This CDR3 has 15 residues. The V gene's germline CDR1 is WSHSY and CDR2 SAAADI. The V gene end was trimmed by 11 bases and the J gene end by 5 bases; junction bases not matched to a gene: 13. The DNA for the CDR3 is TGCGCCGGAGCCTCAGGGGGCAGAAGGACCGGGGAGCTGTTTTTT. Its translation is CAGASGGRRTGELFF.

J is TRBJ1-2 and V is TRBV7-8, with D uncertain. The CDR3 length is 14 residues. Trimming shortened V by 2 bases and J by 3 bases, and 10 bases separated the two germline ends. Germline CDR1 and CDR2: SGHVS and FQNEAQ. CDR3 DNA sequence: TGTGCCAGCAGCTTACTGCCCCGGGACTATGGCTACACCTTC. As protein: CASSLLPRDYGYTF. Complete variable domain (other parts from reference TRBV7-8 and TRBJ1-2): GAGVSQSPRYKVAKRGQDVALRCDPISGHVSLFWYQQALGQGPEFLTYFQNEAQLDKSGLPSDRFFAERPEGSVSTLKIQRTQQEDSAVYLCASSLLPRDYGYTFGSGTRLTVV.

The chain links TRBV18 to TRBJ1-2, with D possibly being TRBD1 (6 bases). The V end was cut by 1 base, the J end by 6 bases, with 15 bases between. CDR1 and CDR2 (germline): KGHSH, LQKENI. The CDR3 has 15 residues. The CDR3, as DNA: TGTGCCAGCTCACCACGGACAGCCCCTGGCGATGGCTACACCTTC. This translates into CASSPRTAPGDGYTF.

This sequence joins TRBV6-5 and TRBJ1-5; weak D call: TRBD1 (5 bases). From germline, CDR1 is MNHEY and CDR2 SVGAGI. V gave up 7 bases and J gave up 8 bases, with 15 bases separating them. The CDR3 spans 13 residues. The CDR3 spells CASINGGREPQHF. The CDR3 coding sequence is TGTGCCAGCATTAATGGGGGGAGGGAGCCCCAGCATTTT.

V is TRBV3-1 (or the pseudogene TRBV3-2) and J is TRBJ2-3; tentative D call: TRBD1 (6 bases). The CDR3 consists of 14 residues. CDR1 is LGHDT, CDR2 YNNKEL, per germline (reference sequence). The V end was cut by 3 bases, the J end by 5 bases, with 12 bases between. In nucleotides, the CDR3 is TGTGCCAGCAGCCACCGACAGGTGGGAGATACGCAGTATTTT. It is translated as CASSHRQVGDTQYF.